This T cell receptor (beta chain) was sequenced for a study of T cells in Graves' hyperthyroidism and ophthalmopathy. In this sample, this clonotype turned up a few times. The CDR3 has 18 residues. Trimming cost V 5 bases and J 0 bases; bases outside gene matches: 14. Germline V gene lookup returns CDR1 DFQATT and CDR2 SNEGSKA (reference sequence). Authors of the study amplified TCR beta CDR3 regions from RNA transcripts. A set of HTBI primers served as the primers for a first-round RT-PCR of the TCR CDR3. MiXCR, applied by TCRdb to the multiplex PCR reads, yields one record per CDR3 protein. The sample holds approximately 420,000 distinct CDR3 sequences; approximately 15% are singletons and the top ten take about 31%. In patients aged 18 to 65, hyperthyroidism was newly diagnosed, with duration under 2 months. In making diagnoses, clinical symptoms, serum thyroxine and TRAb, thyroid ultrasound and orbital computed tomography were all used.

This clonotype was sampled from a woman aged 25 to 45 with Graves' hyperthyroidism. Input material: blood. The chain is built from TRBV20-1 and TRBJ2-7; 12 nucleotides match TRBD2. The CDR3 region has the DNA TGCAGTGCTGGAATACTAGCGGGAGGACTGCAAAGCTCCTACGAGCAGTACTTC. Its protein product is CSAGILAGGLQSSYEQYF.